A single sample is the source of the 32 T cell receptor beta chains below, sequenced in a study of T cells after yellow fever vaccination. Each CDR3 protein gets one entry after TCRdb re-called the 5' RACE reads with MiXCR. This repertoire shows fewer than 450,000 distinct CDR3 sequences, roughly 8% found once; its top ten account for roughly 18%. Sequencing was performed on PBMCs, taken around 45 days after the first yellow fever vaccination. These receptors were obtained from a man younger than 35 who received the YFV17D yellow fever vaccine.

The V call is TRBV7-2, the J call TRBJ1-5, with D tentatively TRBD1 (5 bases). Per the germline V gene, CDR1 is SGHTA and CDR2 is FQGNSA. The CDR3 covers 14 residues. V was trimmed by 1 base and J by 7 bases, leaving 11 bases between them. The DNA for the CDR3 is TGTGCCAGCAGCTTAGATCGGGGGGTCCAGCCCCAGCATTTT. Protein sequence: CASSLDRGVQPQHF. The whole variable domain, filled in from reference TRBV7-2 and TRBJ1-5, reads GAGVSQSPSNKVTEKGKDVELRCDPISGHTALYWYRQSLGQGLEFLIYFQGNSAPDKSGLPSDRFSAERTGGSVSTLTIQRTQQEDSAVYLCASSLDRGVQPQHFGDGTRLSIL.

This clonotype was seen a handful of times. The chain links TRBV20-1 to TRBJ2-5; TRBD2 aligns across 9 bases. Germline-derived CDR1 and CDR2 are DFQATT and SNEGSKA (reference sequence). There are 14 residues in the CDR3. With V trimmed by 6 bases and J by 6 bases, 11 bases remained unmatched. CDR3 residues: CSAFAGGLEKTQYF. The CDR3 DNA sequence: TGCAGTGCATTTGCGGGGGGGCTAGAAAAGACCCAGTACTTC.

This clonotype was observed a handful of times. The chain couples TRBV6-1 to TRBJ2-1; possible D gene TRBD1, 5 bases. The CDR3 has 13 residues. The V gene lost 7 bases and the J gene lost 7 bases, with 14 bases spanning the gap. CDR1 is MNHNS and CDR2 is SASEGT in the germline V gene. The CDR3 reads CASTVSQGNEQFF. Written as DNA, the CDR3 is TGTGCCAGCACCGTAAGTCAGGGTAATGAGCAGTTCTTC.

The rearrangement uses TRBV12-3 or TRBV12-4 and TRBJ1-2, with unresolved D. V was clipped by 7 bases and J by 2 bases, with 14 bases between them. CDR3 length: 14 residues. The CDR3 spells CASTNMGSNYGYTF. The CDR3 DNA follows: TGTGCCAGCACCAACATGGGGAGCAACTATGGCTACACCTTC.

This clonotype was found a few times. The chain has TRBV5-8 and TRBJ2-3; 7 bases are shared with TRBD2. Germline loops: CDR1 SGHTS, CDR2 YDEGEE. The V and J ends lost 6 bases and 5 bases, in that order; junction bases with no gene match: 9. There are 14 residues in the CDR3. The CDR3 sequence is CASTISGRGDTQYF. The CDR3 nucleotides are TGTGCCAGCACCATAAGTGGGAGGGGAGATACGCAGTATTTT.

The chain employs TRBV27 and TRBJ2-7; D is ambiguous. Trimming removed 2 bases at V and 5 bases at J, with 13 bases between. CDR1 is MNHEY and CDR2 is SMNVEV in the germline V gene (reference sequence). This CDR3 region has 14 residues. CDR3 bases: TGTGCCAGCAGTTTACGGGTGGGGTCCCACGAGCAGTACTTC. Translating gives CASSLRVGSHEQYF.

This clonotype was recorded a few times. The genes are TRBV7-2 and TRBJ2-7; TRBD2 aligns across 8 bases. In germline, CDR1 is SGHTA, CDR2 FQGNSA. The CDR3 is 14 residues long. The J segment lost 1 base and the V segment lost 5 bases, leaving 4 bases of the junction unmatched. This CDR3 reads CASSAGGGSYEQYV. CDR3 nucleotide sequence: TGTGCCAGCAGCGCGGGGGGCGGATCCTACGAGCAGTACGTC.

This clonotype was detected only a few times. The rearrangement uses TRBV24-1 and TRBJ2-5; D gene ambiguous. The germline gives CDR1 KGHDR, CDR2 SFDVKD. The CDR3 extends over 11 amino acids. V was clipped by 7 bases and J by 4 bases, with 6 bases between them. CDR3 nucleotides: TGTGCCACCAGGGCCACAGAGACCCAGTACTTC. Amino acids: CATRATETQYF.

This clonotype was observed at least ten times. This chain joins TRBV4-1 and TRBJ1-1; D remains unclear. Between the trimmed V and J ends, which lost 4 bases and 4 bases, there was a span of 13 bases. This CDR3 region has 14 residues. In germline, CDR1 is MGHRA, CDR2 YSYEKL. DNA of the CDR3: TGCGCCAGCAGCCTAAGGACTCTGGGCACTGAAGCTTTCTTT. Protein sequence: CASSLRTLGTEAFF.

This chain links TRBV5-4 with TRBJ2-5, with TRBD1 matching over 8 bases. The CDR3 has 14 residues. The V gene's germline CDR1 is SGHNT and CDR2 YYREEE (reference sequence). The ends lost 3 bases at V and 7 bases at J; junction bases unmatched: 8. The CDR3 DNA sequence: TGTGCCAGCAGCTCCGGACAGGGCCCCGGGACCCAGTACTTC. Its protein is CASSSGQGPGTQYF.

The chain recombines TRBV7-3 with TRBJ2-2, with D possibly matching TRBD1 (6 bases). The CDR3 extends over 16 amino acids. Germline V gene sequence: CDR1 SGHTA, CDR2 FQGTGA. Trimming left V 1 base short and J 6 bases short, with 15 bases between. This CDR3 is CASSLKGRGSSGELFF. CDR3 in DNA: TGTGCCAGCAGCTTAAAAGGCAGGGGCTCGTCCGGGGAGCTGTTTTTT. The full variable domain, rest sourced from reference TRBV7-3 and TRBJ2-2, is GAGVSQTPSNKVTEKGKYVELRCDPISGHTALYWYRQSLGQGPEFLIYFQGTGAADDSGLPNDRFFAVRPEGSVSTLKIQRTERGDSAVYLCASSLKGRGSSGELFFGEGSRLTVL.

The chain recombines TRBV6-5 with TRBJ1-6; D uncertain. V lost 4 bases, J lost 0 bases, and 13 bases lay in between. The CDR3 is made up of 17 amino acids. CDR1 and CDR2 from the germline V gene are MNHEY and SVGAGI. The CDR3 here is CASSWPASNSYNSPLHF. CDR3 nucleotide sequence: TGTGCCAGCAGTTGGCCAGCATCGAACTCCTATAATTCACCCCTCCACTTT.

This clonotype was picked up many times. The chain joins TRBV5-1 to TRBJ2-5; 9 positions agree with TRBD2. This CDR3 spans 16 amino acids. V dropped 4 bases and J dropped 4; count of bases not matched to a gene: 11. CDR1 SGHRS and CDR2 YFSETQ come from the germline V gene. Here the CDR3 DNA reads TGCGCCAGCAGCCCGAGTAGCGGGGGCCCCGGAGAGACCCAGTACTTC. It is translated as CASSPSSGGPGETQYF.

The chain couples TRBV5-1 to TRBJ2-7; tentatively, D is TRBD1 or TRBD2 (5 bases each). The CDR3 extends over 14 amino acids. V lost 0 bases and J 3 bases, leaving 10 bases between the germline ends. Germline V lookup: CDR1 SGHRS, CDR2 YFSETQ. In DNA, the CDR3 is TGCGCCAGCAGCTTGGGAGGGGCGGGCTACGAGCAGTACTTC. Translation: CASSLGGAGYEQYF.

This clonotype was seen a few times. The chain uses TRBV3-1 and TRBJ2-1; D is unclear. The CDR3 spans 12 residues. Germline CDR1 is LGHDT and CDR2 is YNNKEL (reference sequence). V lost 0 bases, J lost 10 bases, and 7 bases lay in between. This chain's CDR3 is CASSQDLREQFF. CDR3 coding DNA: TGTGCCAGCAGCCAAGATCTCCGCGAGCAGTTCTTC.

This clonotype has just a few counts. In DNA form, the CDR3 reads TGTGCCAGCAGTATACAGGGAGAACGGCGGCAGCCCCAGCATTTT. Amino acid sequence: CASSIQGERRQPQHF. V and J are TRBV5-5 and TRBJ1-5; tentative D call: TRBD1 (6 bases). From germline, CDR1 is SGHKS and CDR2 YYEKEE (reference sequence). V dropped 5 bases and J dropped 7 bases, with 19 bases sitting between them. The CDR3 extends over 15 amino acids.

In nucleotides, the CDR3 is TGTGCCAGCAGTTACTCTGGCTATAATTCACCCCTCCACTTT. Translation: CASSYSGYNSPLHF. The V gene is TRBV6-5, the J gene TRBJ1-6; D is ambiguous. CDR1 is MNHEY and CDR2 is SVGAGI in the germline V gene. CDR3 length: 14 amino acids. The V gene lost 0 bases and the J gene lost 3 bases, with 3 bases spanning the gap.

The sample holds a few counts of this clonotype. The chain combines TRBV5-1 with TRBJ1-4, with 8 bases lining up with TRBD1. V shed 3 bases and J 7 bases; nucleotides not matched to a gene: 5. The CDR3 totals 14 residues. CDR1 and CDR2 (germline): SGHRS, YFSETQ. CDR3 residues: CASSSGTGSEKLFF. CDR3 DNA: TGCGCCAGCAGCTCCGGGACAGGCAGTGAAAAACTGTTTTTT.

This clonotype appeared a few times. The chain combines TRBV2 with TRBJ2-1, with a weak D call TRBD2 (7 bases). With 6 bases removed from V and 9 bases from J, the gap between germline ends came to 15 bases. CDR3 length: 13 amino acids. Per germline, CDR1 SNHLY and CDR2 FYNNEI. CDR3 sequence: CASRPPGGSEQFF. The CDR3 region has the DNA TGTGCCAGCAGGCCCCCGGGGGGCAGTGAGCAGTTCTTC.

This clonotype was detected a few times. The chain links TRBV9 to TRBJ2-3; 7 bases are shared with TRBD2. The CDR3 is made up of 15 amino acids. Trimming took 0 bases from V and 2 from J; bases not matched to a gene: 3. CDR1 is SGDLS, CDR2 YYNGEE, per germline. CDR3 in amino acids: CASSVAGGITDTQYF. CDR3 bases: TGTGCCAGCAGCGTAGCGGGGGGTATCACAGATACGCAGTATTTT.

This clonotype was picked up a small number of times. CDR3 region: CATQNRFVDGYTF. The CDR3 coding sequence is TGTGCCACCCAAAATCGTTTTGTGGATGGCTACACCTTC. The chain links TRBV24-1 to TRBJ1-2; D is uncertain. Trimming removed 9 bases from V and 6 bases from J, with 16 bases in between. Germline-derived CDR1 and CDR2 are KGHDR and SFDVKD. The CDR3 spans 13 residues.

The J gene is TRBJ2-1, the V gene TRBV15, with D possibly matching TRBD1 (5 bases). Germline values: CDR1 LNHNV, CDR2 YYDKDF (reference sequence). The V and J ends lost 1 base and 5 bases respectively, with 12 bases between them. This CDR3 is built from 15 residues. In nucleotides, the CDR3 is TGTGCCACCAGCAGAGGGGCGACAGCTAACAATGAGCAGTTCTTC. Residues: CATSRGATANNEQFF. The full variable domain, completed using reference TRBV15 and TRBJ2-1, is DAMVIQNPRYQVTQFGKPVTLSCSQTLNHNVMYWYQQKSSQAPKLLFHYYDKDFNNEADTPDNFQSRRPNTSFCFLDIRSPGLGDTAMYLCATSRGATANNEQFFGPGTRLTVL.

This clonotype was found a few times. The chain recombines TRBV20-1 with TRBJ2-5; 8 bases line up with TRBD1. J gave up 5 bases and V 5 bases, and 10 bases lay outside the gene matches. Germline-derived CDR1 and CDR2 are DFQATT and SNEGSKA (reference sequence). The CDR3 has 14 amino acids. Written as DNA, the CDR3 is TGCAGTGCTGAACGGCAGGGGGCTGGGGAGACCCAGTACTTC. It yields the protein CSAERQGAGETQYF.

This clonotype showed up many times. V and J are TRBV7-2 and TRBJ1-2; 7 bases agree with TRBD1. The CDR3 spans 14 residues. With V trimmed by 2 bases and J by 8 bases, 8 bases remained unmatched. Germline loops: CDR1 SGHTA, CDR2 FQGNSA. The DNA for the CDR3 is TGTGCCAGCAGCTTAAATGAGGGGGCGTACGGCTACACCTTC. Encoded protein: CASSLNEGAYGYTF.

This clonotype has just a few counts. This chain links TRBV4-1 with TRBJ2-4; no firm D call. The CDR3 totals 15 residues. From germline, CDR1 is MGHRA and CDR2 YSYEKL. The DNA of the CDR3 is TGCGTCAGTAGCCACTTAATCTTAGCCAAAAACATTCAGTACTTC. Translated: CVSSHLILAKNIQYF.

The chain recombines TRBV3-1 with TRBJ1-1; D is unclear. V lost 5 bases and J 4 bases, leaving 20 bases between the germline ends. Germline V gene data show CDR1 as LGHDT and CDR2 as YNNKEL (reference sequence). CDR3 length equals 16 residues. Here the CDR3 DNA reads TGTGCCAGCAGCGAAAACGTTGTGGTGCCTTTCACTGAAGCTTTCTTT. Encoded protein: CASSENVVVPFTEAFF.

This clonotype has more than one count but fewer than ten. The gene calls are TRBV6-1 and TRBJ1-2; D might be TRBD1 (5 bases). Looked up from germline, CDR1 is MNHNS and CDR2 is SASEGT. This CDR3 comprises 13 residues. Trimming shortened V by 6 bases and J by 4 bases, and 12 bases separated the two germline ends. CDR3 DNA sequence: TGTGCCAGCAGCAAGGGGATTAGCTATGGCTACACCTTC. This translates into CASSKGISYGYTF.

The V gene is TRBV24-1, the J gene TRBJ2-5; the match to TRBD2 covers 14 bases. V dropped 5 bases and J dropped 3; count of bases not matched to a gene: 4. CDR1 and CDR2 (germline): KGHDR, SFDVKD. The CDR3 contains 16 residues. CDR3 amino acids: CATSGLAGGPEETQYF. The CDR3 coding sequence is TGTGCCACCAGTGGACTAGCGGGGGGGCCCGAAGAGACCCAGTACTTC.

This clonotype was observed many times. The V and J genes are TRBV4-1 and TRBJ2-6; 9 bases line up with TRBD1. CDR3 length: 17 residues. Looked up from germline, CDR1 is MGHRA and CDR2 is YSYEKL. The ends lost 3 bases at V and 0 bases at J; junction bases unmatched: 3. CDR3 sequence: CASSQATGGSGANVLTF. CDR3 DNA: TGCGCCAGCAGCCAGGCGACAGGGGGCTCTGGGGCCAACGTCCTGACTTTC.

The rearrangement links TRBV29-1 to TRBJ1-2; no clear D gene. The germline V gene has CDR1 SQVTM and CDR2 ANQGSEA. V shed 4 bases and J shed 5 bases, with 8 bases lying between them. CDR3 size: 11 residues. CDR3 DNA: TGCAGCGTTGCGGGCTCGTATGGCTACACCTTC. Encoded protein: CSVAGSYGYTF. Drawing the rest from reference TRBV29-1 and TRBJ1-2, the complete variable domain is SAVISQKPSRDICQRGTSLTIQCQVDSQVTMMFWYRQQPGQSLTLIATANQGSEATYESGFVIDKFPISRPNLTFSTLTVSNMSPEDSSIYLCSVAGSYGYTFGSGTRLTVV.

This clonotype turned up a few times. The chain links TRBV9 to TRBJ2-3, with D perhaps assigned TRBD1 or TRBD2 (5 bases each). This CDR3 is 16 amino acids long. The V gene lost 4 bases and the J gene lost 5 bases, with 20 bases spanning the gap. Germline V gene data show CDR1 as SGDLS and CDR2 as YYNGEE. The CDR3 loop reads CASSFYGTTSGDTQYF. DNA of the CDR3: TGTGCCAGCAGCTTCTACGGGACGACCTCCGGAGATACGCAGTATTTT.

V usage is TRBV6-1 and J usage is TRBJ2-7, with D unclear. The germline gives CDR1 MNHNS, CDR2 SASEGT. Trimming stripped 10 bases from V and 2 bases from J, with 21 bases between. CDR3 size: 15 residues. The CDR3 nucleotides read TGTGCCACCGCGTCGGGTGGACCGAGCCCCTACGAGCAGTACTTC. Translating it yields CATASGGPSPYEQYF.